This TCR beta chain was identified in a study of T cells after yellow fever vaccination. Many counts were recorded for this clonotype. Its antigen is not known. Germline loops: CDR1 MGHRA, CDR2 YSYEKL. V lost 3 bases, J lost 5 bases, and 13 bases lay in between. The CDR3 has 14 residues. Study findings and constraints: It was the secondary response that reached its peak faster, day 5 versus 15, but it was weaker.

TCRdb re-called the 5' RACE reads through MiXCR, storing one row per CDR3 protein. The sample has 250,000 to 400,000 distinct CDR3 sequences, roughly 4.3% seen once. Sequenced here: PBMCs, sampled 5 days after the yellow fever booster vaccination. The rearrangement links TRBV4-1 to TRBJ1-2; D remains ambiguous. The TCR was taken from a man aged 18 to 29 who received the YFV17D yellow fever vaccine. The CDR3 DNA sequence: TGCGCCAGCAGCCATATCGGCGGGAGGTATGGCTACACCTTC. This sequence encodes CASSHIGGRYGYTF.